The TCR beta chain described here comes from a study of blood T cells in healthy people across ages. Study-wide results and limits: A roughly linear age-dependent decrease characterized TCR beta diversity per million T cells.

The authors ran a second PCR of roughly 6 to 12 cycles using a sample-barcoded 5' primer and a J-beta primer mix. MiXCR, run by TCRdb on the 5' RACE reads, gives a single entry per CDR3 protein. The repertoire holds 1.5 million to 2 million distinct CDR3 sequences, with roughly 27% as singletons. This clonotype was seen ten or more times. Its matching antigen is unknown. V shed 4 bases and J shed 7 bases, with 7 bases lying between them. Per germline, CDR1 MNHEY and CDR2 SVGAGI. This CDR3 has 11 amino acids. The donors, aged about 6 to 100, were healthy Caucasians from Russia. The chain links TRBV6-5 to TRBJ1-2, with D possibly matching TRBD1 (5 bases). What was sequenced was blood. This TCR was sampled from a woman in her thirties in good health. CDR3 coding DNA: TGTGCCAGCAGTTCAGGGATTGGCTACACCTTC. Its translation is CASSSGIGYTF.